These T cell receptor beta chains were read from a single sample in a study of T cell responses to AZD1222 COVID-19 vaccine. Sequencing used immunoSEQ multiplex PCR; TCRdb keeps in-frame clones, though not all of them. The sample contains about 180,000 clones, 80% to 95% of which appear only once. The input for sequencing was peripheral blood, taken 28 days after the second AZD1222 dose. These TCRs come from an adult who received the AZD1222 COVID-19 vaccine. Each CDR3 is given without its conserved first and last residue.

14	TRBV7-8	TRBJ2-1	ASSPLAGPLWDEQF
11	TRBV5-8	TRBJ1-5	ATSPLKNQPQH
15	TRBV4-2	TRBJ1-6	ASSQEGNPFTGTPLH
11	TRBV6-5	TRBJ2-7	ASKTTGTGEQY
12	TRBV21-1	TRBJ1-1	ASSTGTLNTEAF
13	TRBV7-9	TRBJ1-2	ASSPTGGKNYGYT
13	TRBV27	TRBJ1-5	ASSPTRQGGQPQH
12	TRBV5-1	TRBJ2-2	ASSLAGDTGELF
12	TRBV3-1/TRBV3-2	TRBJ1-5	ASSLTGGNQPQH
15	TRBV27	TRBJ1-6	ASRRGLQSSYNSPLH
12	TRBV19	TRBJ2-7	ASSITLADYEQY
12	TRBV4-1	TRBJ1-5	ASSQEGGNQPQH
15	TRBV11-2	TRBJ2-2	ASSLGSASDGAGELF
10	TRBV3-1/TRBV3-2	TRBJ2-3	ASSQGLAGQY
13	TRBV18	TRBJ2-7	ASSWGQGASYEQY
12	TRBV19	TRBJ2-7	ASSFGTGSYEQY
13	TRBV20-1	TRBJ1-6	SASRTLPPHSPLH
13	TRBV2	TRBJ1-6	ASSLQGAYNSPLH